Below, 18 T cell receptor beta chains from the same sample are listed, as sequenced in a study of blood T cell repertoires in COVID-19. Clones were sequenced by immunoSEQ multiplex PCR, and TCRdb holds only the in-frame ones, with some missing. This table holds a few hundred thousand clones, around 89% found once. Sequenced: PBMCs or T cells enriched from blood (not recorded which). The receptors originated from a woman between 18 and 29 years old with acute COVID-19.

The rearrangement joins TRBV9 to TRBJ1-5, with TRBD1 as a possible D gene (5 bases). The CDR3 spans 15 residues. Germline CDR1 and CDR2: SGDLS and YYNGEE. V lost 3 bases and J 9 bases, leaving 19 bases between the germline ends. Written as DNA, the CDR3 is TGTGCCAGCAGCGAGGGGAGGGGAGGGAAGGGGCCCCAGCATTTT. The encoded protein is CASSEGRGGKGPQHF.

This clone appeared a few times. The chain carries TRBV5-4 and TRBJ1-1, with D perhaps matching TRBD1 (6 bases). Trimming shortened V by 2 bases and J by 1 base, and 9 bases separated the two germline ends. The CDR3 loop spans 14 amino acids. Germline V gene sequence: CDR1 SGHNT, CDR2 YYREEE (reference sequence). CDR3: CASSLWDKNTEAFF. DNA of the CDR3: TGTGCCAGCAGCTTATGGGACAAGAACACTGAAGCTTTCTTT.

The CDR3, as DNA: TGTGCCAGCAGCTTACCCGAAGCGGGAGCAGAGACCCAGTACTTC. It translates to CASSLPEAGAETQYF. This chain links TRBV7-9 with TRBJ2-5; TRBD2 matches at 8 bases. V lost 2 bases, J lost 4 bases, and 6 bases stayed unmatched. Germline V lookup: CDR1 SEHNR, CDR2 FQNEAQ (reference sequence). There are 15 residues in the CDR3.

The rearrangement joins TRBV19 to TRBJ1-1; TRBD1 aligns across 12 bases. The CDR3 is 20 amino acids. V gave up 3 bases and J gave up 3 bases; unmatched junction bases: 17. Germline V gene data show CDR1 as LNHDA and CDR2 as SQIVND (reference sequence). The CDR3 loop is CASSIPREWDRGLGDTEAFF. The CDR3 bases are TGTGCCAGTAGTATCCCCCGAGAGTGGGACAGGGGGCTCGGGGACACTGAAGCTTTCTTT.

This chain connects TRBV18 to TRBJ1-2; D is undetermined. The CDR3 sequence is 21 residues long. Trimming took 3 bases from V and 3 from J, leaving 32 bases between them. Germline V gene sequence: CDR1 KGHSH, CDR2 LQKENI. The CDR3 nucleotides read TGTGCCAGCTCACCGAGATCGCCCGCCCAGGTTGCGGGGATAAGGGACTATGGCTACACCTTC. It encodes CASSPRSPAQVAGIRDYGYTF.

The rearrangement joins TRBV5-1 to TRBJ2-3, with a weak D call TRBD2 (6 bases). V lost 1 base, J lost 4 bases, and 16 bases lay in between. Germline V gene data show CDR1 as SGHRS and CDR2 as YFSETQ. The CDR3 length is 16 residues. The CDR3 DNA sequence: TGCGCCAGCAGCTTGACCCTAGCGACTCCGTCAGATACGCAGTATTTT. It translates to CASSLTLATPSDTQYF.

J is TRBJ2-1 and V is TRBV29-1; 10 nucleotides agree with TRBD2. This CDR3 region has 14 residues. With V trimmed by 6 bases and J by 5 bases, 7 bases remained unmatched. CDR1 is SQVTM and CDR2 is ANQGSEA in the germline V gene. For the CDR3, the DNA is TGCAGCGTCGTCCCGGGACTAGCGAACAATGAGCAGTTCTTC. This encodes CSVVPGLANNEQFF.

The chain has TRBV5-1 and TRBJ2-1; D gene ambiguous. The CDR3 runs 13 residues. V lost 4 bases and J lost 8, with 13 bases in between. CDR1 is SGHRS and CDR2 is YFSETQ in the germline V gene. The CDR3 region has the DNA TGCGCCAGCAGCAAAGACTCACCCTATGAGCAGTTCTTC. Translated: CASSKDSPYEQFF.

V and J are TRBV4-2 and TRBJ2-7, with TRBD1 identical over 11 bases. This CDR3 is built from 16 residues. Germline-derived CDR1 and CDR2 are LGHNA and YNFKEQ. J gave up 3 bases and V 4 bases, and 8 bases lay outside the gene matches. The DNA for the CDR3 is TGTGCCAGCAGCCCAGCAGAAGGGACAGGGGGCTACGAGCAGTACTTC. Its protein is CASSPAEGTGGYEQYF.

The rearrangement links TRBV7-3 to TRBJ1-1; unclear D gene. Germline V gene lookup returns CDR1 SGHTA and CDR2 FQGTGA. CDR3 size: 14 residues. V was cut by 5 bases and J by 2 bases, with 12 bases left in between. CDR3 amino acids: CASSLGGLNTEAFF. DNA of the CDR3: TGTGCCAGCAGCCTAGGTGGGTTAAACACTGAAGCTTTCTTT.

A single count supports this clone. DNA for the CDR3: TGTGCCAGTAGTATGGAACAGGCCAGCAATCAGCCCCAGCATTTT. As protein: CASSMEQASNQPQHF. This chain connects TRBV19 to TRBJ1-5; a possible D gene is TRBD1 (5 bases). Trimming removed 3 bases at V and 1 base at J, with 10 bases between. CDR1 and CDR2 from the germline V gene are LNHDA and SQIVND (reference sequence). This CDR3 is built from 15 residues.

V and J are TRBV13 and TRBJ2-2, with 11 bases fitting TRBD2. The J segment lost 5 bases and the V segment lost 4 bases, leaving 6 bases of the junction unmatched. The CDR3 totals 16 residues. From germline, CDR1 is PRHDT and CDR2 FYEKMQ (reference sequence). DNA of the CDR3: TGTGCCAGCAGCTCCCGGACTAGCGGGTATACCGGGGAGCTGTTTTTT. Its protein product is CASSSRTSGYTGELFF. Based on the CDR3 plus reference TRBV13 and TRBJ2-2, the full variable domain is AAGVIQSPRHLIKEKRETATLKCYPIPRHDTVYWYQQGPGQDPQFLISFYEKMQSDKGSIPDRFSAQQFSDYHSELNMSSLELGDSALYFCASSSRTSGYTGELFFGEGSRLTVL.

This chain joins TRBV20-1 and TRBJ2-3; no reliable D call. This CDR3 comprises 13 residues. The germline gives CDR1 DFQATT, CDR2 SNEGSKA (reference sequence). The V end lost 3 bases, the J end lost 2 bases, and 9 bases lay between the germline ends. The CDR3: CSASKQNTDTQYF. CDR3 DNA: TGCAGTGCTAGTAAACAGAACACAGATACGCAGTATTTT.

The V and J genes are TRBV7-2 and TRBJ2-3, with 7 bases that match TRBD2. In germline, CDR1 is SGHTA, CDR2 FQGNSA. Trimming at V came to 5 bases and at J to 0 bases, leaving 8 bases not matched to a gene. This CDR3 is 16 amino acids long. The CDR3 here is CASSPLAGVSTDTQYF. DNA of the CDR3: TGTGCCAGCAGCCCCCTGGCGGGAGTAAGCACAGATACGCAGTATTTT.

This chain joins TRBV7-2 and TRBJ2-2; 8 bases map to TRBD1. Germline CDR1 reads SGHTA; CDR2 reads FQGNSA. The trim removed 1 base at V and 6 bases at J, leaving 1 base unmatched. The CDR3 extends over 14 amino acids. The DNA for the CDR3 is TGTGCCAGCAGCTTAGACAGGGGGTCCGGGGAGCTGTTTTTT. Protein sequence: CASSLDRGSGELFF.

This chain connects TRBV27 to TRBJ1-2; 7 bases agree with TRBD1. Germline CDR1 and CDR2: MNHEY and SMNVEV (reference sequence). J lost 2 bases, V lost 1 base, and 4 bases had no gene match. This CDR3 has 15 residues. CDR3 in amino acids: CASSLLGQRNYGYTF. CDR3 nucleotides: TGTGCCAGCAGTTTATTGGGACAGAGAAACTATGGCTACACCTTC.

Only a few counts were recorded for this clone. The chain carries TRBV7-9 and TRBJ1-2, with 7 bases lining up with TRBD1. With 4 bases clipped from V and 5 bases from J, the junction kept 7 bases outside the gene matches. This CDR3 has 14 amino acids. The germline V gene has CDR1 SEHNR and CDR2 FQNEAQ (reference sequence). CDR3 nucleotides: TGTGCCAGCAGCTCGGGACAGCCGCCTTATGGCTACACCTTC. This codes for CASSSGQPPYGYTF.

The J gene is TRBJ2-1, the V gene TRBV5-4, with D possibly TRBD2 on 5 matching bases. The V gene lost 6 bases and the J gene lost 0 bases, with 13 bases spanning the gap. CDR3 length equals 15 residues. Germline V gene data show CDR1 as SGHNT and CDR2 as YYREEE (reference sequence). CDR3 sequence: CASTPRESSYNEQFF. In DNA form, the CDR3 reads TGTGCCAGCACCCCTCGGGAAAGCTCCTACAATGAGCAGTTCTTC. Full variable domain (rest looked up from reference TRBV5-4 and TRBJ2-1): ETGVTQSPTHLIKTRGQQVTLRCSSQSGHNTVSWYQQALGQGPQFIFQYYREEENGRGNFPPRFSGLQFPNYSSELNVNALELDDSALYLCASTPRESSYNEQFFGPGTRLTVL.